The following is a T cell receptor beta chain sequence with its context. The antigen is undetermined. Distinct nucleotide sequences in the sample also encode this CDR3. These data originate in a study of shared clonotypes between healthy human individuals. The CDR3 length is 15 residues. V was clipped by 6 bases and J by 0 bases, with 13 bases between them. CDR1 and CDR2 (germline): MNHEY, SMNVEV (reference sequence). The method was immunoSEQ multiplex PCR; TCRdb's version includes in-frame clones alone and lacks a portion of them. The table shows more than 2 million clones, with around 93% occurring only once. Study-level findings and limits: The sharing of 5% to 6.5% of naive CD4 clonotypes was seen across a handful of donors. A limitation of the genetic and exposure-history diversity represented arose from few donors.

Naive CD8 isolation took CD45RO-negative cells positively selected for CCR7 and excluded terminally differentiated effector memory CD45RA+ cells. This clonotype was sampled from a man in his late teens or twenties in good health. Some clones in this sample may be carry-over from other donors' samples. V gene TRBV27 combines with J gene TRBJ2-3, with D tentatively TRBD2 (6 bases). Sequencing was carried out using naive CD8+ T cells from PBMCs. The CDR3 DNA is TGTGCCAGCAGCCCCGGGACTCTTAGCACAGATACGCAGTATTTT. Translating gives CASSPGTLSTDTQYF.